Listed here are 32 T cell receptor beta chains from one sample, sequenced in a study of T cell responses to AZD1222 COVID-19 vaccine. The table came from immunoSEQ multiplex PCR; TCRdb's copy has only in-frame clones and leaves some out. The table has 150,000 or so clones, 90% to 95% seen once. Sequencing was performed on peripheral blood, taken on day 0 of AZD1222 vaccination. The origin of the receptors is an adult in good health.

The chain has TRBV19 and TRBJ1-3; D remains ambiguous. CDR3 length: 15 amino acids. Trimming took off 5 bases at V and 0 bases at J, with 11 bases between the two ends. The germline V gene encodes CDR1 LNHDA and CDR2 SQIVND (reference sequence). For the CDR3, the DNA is TGTGCCAGTAGTTTATACAGATCCTCTGGAAACACCATATATTTT. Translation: CASSLYRSSGNTIYF.

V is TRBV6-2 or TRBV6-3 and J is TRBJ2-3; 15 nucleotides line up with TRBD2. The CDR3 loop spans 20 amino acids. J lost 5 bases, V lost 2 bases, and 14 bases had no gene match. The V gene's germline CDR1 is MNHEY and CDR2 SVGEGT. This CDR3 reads CASSYRLGLAGGPDLDTQYF. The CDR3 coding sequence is TGTGCCAGCAGTTACCGCCTCGGACTAGCGGGGGGGCCGGATTTAGATACGCAGTATTTT.

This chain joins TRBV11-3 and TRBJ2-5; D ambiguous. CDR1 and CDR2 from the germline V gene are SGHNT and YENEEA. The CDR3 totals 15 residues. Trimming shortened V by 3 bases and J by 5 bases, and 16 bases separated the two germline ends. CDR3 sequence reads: CASSFRALVLETQYF. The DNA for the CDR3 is TGTGCCAGCAGCTTTAGGGCATTAGTCCTTGAGACCCAGTACTTC. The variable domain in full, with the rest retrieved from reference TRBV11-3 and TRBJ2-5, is EAGVVQSPRYKIIEKKQPVAFWCNPISGHNTLYWYLQNLGQGPELLIRYENEEAVDDSQLPKDRFSAERLKGVDSTLKIQPAELGDSAVYLCASSFRALVLETQYFGPGTRLLVL.

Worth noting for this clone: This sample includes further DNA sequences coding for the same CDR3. CDR3 DNA sequence: TGTGCCAGCAGTCTTGGTACAGATAATTCACCCCTCCACTTT. Translating gives CASSLGTDNSPLHF. The rearrangement uses TRBV7-9 and TRBJ1-6; D not certain. The CDR3 loop spans 14 amino acids. The V and J ends lost 6 bases and 5 bases respectively, with 11 bases between them. Germline lookup yields CDR1 SEHNR and CDR2 FQNEAQ (reference sequence).

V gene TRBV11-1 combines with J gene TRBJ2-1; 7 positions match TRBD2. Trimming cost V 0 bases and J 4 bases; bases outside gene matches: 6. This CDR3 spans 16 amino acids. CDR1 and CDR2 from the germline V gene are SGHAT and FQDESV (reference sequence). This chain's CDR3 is CASSLAGGGRYNEQFF. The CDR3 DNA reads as TGTGCCAGCAGCTTAGCCGGCGGGGGAAGATACAATGAGCAGTTCTTC.

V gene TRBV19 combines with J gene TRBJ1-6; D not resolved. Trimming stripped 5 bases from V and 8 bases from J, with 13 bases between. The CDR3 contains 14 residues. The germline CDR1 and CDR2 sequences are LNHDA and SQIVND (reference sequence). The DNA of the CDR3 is TGTGCCAGTAGTCCCGAGGCCACCTATTCACCCCTCCACTTT. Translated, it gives CASSPEATYSPLHF.

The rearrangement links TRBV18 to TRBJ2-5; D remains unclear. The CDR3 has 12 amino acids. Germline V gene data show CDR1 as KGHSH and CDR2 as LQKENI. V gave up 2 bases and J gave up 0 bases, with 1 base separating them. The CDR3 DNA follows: TGTGCCAGCTCACCAGACCAAGAGACCCAGTACTTC. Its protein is CASSPDQETQYF. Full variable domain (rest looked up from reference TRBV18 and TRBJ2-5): NAGVMQNPRHLVRRRGQEARLRCSPMKGHSHVYWYRQLPEEGLKFMVYLQKENIIDESGMPKERFSAEFPKEGPSILRIQQVVRGDSAAYFCASSPDQETQYFGPGTRLLVL.

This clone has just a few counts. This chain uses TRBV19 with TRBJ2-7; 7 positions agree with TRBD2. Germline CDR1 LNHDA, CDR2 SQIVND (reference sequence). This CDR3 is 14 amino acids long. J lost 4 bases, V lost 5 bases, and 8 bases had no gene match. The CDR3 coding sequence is TGTGCCAGTAGTCCTCAGACTAGCTCGTACGAGCAGTACTTC. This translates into CASSPQTSSYEQYF.

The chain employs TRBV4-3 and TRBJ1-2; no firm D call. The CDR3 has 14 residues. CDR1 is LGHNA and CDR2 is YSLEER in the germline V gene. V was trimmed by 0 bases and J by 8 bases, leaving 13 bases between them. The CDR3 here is CASSQELQFHGYTF. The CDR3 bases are TGCGCCAGCAGCCAAGAACTACAGTTTCACGGCTACACCTTC.

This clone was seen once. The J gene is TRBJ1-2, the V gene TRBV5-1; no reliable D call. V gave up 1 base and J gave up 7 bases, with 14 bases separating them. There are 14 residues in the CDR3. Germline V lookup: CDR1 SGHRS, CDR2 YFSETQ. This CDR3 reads CASSLNPWVGGYTF. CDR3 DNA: TGCGCCAGCAGCTTGAACCCATGGGTCGGTGGCTACACCTTC.

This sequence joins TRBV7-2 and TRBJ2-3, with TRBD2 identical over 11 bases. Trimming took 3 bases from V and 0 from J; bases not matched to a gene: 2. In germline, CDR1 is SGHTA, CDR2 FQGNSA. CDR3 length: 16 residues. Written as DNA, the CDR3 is TGTGCCAGCAGCTTGGGACTAGCGGCTAGCACAGATACGCAGTATTTT. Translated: CASSLGLAASTDTQYF.

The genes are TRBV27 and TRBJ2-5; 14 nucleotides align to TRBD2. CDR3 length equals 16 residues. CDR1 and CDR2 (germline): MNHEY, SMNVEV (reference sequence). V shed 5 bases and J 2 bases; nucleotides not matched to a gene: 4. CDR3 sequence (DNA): TGTGCCAGCAGTGGGGGACTAGCGGGAGAGCAAGAGACCCAGTACTTC. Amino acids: CASSGGLAGEQETQYF.

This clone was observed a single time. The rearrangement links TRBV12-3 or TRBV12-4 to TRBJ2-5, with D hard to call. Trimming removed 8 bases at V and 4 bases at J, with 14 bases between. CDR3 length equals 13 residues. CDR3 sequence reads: CASSPRPGETQYF. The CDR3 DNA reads TGTGCCAGCTCCCCGCGGCCGGGAGAGACCCAGTACTTC.

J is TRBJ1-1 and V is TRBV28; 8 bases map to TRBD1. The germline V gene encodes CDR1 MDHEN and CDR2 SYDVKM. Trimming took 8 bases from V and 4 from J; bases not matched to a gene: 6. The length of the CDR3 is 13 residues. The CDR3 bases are TGTGCCAGCTGGCAGGGGGCGTTCACTGAAGCTTTCTTT. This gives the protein CASWQGAFTEAFF.

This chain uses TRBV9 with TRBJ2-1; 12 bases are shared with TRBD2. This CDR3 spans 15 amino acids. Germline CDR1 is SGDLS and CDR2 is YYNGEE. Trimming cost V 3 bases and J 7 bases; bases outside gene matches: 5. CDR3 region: CASSDTSGGSNEQFF. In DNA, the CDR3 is TGTGCCAGCAGCGACACTAGCGGGGGGAGTAATGAGCAGTTCTTC.

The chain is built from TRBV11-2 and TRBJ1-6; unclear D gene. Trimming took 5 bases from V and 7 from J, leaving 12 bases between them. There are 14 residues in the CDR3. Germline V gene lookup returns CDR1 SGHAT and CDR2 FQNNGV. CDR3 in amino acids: CASSLTMTNSPLHF. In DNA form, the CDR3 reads TGTGCCAGCAGCCTAACGATGACAAATTCACCCCTCCACTTT.

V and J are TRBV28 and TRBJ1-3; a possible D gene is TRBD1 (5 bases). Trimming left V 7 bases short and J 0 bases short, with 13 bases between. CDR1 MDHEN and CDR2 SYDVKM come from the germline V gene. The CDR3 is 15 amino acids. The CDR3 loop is CASTSGGGSGNTIYF. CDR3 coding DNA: TGTGCCAGCACGTCGGGGGGGGGCTCTGGAAACACCATATATTTT.

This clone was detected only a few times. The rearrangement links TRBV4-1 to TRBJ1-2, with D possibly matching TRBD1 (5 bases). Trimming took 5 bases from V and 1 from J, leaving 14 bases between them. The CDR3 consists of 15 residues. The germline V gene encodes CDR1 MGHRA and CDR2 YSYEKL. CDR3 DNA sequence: TGCGCCAGCAGCTACGGGTCCGACAGTAACTATGGCTACACCTTC. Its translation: CASSYGSDSNYGYTF.

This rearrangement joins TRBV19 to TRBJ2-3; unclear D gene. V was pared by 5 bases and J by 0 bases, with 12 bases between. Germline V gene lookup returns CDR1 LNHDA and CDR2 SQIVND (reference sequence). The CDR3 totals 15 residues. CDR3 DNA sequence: TGTGCCAGTAGTCCGGACGGTCGTAGCACAGATACGCAGTATTTT. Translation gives CASSPDGRSTDTQYF.

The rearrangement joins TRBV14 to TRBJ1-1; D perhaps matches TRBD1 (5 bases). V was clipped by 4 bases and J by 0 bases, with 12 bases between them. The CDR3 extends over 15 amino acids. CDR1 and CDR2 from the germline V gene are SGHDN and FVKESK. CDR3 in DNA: TGTGCCAGCAGCCCGACAGTGGCTATGAACACTGAAGCTTTCTTT. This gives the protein CASSPTVAMNTEAFF.

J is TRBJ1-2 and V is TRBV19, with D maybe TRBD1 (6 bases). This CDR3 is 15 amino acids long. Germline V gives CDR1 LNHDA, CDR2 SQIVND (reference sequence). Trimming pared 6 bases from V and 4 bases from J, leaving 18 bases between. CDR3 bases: TGTGCCAGTAGCCCACAGGGCGCCTGGGGCTATGGCTACACCTTC. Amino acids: CASSPQGAWGYGYTF.

This CDR3 reads CASGLVLQGSPDTQYF. CDR3 nucleotide sequence: TGTGCTAGTGGTTTGGTATTACAGGGGAGCCCAGATACGCAGTATTTT. The V gene is TRBV12-5, the J gene TRBJ2-3; 7 bases match TRBD1. Germline CDR1 reads LGHNT; CDR2 reads FRNRAP. Trimming removed 0 bases from V and 4 bases from J; junction bases left unmatched: 7. This CDR3 contains 16 residues.

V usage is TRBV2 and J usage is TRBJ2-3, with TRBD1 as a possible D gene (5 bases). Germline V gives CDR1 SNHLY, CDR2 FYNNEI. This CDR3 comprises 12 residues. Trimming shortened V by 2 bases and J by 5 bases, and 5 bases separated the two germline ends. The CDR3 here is CASSERGDTQYF. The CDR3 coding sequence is TGTGCCAGCAGTGAAAGGGGAGATACGCAGTATTTT. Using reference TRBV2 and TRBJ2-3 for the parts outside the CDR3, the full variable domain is EPEVTQTPSHQVTQMGQEVILRCVPISNHLYFYWYRQILGQKVEFLVSFYNNEISEKSEIFDDQFSVERPDGSNFTLKIRSTKLEDSAMYFCASSERGDTQYFGPGTRLTVL.

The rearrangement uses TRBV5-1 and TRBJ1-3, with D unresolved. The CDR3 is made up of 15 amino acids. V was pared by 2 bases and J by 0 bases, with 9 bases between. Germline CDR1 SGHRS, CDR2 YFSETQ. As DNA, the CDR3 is TGCGCCAGCAGCTTCGAGGGTACCTCTGGAAACACCATATATTTT. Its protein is CASSFEGTSGNTIYF.

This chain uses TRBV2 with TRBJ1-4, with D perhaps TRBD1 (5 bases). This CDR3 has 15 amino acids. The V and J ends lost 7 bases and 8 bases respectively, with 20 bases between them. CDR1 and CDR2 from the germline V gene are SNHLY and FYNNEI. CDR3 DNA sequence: TGTGCCAGCACCCCCGCCGGGGGGTCAAACGAAAAACTGTTTTTT. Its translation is CASTPAGGSNEKLFF.

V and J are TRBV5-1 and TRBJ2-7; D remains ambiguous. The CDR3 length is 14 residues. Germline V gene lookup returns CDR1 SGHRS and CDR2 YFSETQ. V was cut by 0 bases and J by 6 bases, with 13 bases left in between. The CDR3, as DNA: TGCGCCAGCAGCTTGGCAGTAGATCTTTCCGAGCAGTACTTC. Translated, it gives CASSLAVDLSEQYF.

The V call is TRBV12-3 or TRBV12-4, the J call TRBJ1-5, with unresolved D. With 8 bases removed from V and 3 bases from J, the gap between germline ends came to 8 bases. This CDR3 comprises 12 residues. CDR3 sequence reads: CASCRPNQPQHF. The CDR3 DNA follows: TGTGCCAGCTGTAGGCCCAATCAGCCCCAGCATTTT.

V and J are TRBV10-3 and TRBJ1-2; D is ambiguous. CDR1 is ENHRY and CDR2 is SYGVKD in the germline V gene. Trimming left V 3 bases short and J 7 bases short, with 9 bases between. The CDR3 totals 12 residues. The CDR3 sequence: CAISDNGIGYTF. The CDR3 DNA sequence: TGTGCCATCAGTGATAATGGCATTGGCTACACCTTC.

The DNA for the CDR3 is TGTGCCAGCAGGCTTCAGGGGGCCAGCACTGAAGCTTTCTTT. Translating gives CASRLQGASTEAFF. The chain joins TRBV28 to TRBJ1-1; TRBD1 matches at 8 bases. Germline lookup yields CDR1 MDHEN and CDR2 SYDVKM. Trimming cost V 6 bases and J 4 bases; bases outside gene matches: 7. The CDR3 consists of 14 residues.

CDR3 protein: CASSQVGKTQYF. For the CDR3, the DNA is TGTGCCAGCAGCCAAGTGGGCAAGACCCAGTACTTC. The chain joins TRBV3-1 (or the pseudogene TRBV3-2) to TRBJ2-5; unclear D gene. The CDR3 covers 12 residues. The germline gives CDR1 LGHDT, CDR2 YNNKEL (reference sequence). V was cut by 1 base and J by 6 bases, with 6 bases left in between.

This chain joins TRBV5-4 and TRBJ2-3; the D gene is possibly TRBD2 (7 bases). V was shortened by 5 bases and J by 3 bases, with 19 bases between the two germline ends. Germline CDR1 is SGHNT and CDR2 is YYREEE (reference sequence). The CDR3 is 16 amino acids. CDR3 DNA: TGTGCCAGCAGTCACAGGGCGGGAGTGGGAACAGATACGCAGTATTTT. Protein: CASSHRAGVGTDTQYF.

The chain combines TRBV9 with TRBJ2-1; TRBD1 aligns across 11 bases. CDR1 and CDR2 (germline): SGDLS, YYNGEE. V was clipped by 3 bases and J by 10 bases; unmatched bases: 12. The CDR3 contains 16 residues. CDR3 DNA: TGTGCCAGCAGCGCCAATCTGGGACAGGGGGTCGGGGAGCAGTTCTTC. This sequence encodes CASSANLGQGVGEQFF.